The TCR beta chain described here comes from a study of cytomegalovirus exposure and HLA in healthy donors (dated by TCRdb to the late 2010s). Regarding the complete study: An earlier analysis of several hundred of the donors reported more than 250 Gb of sequence data and 117 million unique TCR beta sequences from 150 million to 200 million T cells. In a later analysis, previously published TCR beta repertoires from 670 or so donors were re-analyzed and high-resolution HLA genotyping was added so that TCR occurrence patterns could be studied. Several DR-DQ haplotypes were handled as single units for association and clustering because linkage in the cohort was strong. The study used immunosequencing to profile the T cell repertoires of approximately 630 subjects and linked those repertoires to cytomegalovirus serostatus. The number of donors typed differed by locus, with 629-630 for A, B, C, DRB1 and DQB1, approximately 500 for DQA1, about 610 for DPA1, and 450 to 480 for DPB1. All discovery cohort repertoires had been generated using a single sequencing platform. The study was designed to test whether signatures of past pathogen exposure could be identified by cataloging public T cell receptors. Along with the approximately 670-subject first cohort, a separate validation cohort of over a hundred different subjects was used. Donor age, sex, ethnicity and CMV serostatus were compiled together with the repertoire data. Of the roughly 390 genotyped donors, approximately 81% were placed in the genetic ancestry cluster associated with self-reported Caucasian donors. In an earlier analysis of several hundred of the donors, high-throughput TCR beta sequencing was used to judge whether each TCR beta V gene segment behaved as functional or pseudogenic. Roughly 300 gigabases of sequencing data and 70 million to 100 million unique TCR sequences were included in an early release covering about 600 HLA-typed donors. The study combined high-throughput TCR immunosequencing, statistical association of individual TCRs with disease status, and machine learning to predict cytomegalovirus infection status. Genome-wide SNP genotypes for about three fifths of the roughly 670 donors were used in a later genetic analysis, which treated that subset as a discovery cohort. In the later analysis, no new phenotypic data were used to find candidate immune exposures; instead, reliance was placed on TCR beta sequences and their occurrence across donors. HLA typing covered class I and class II loci at four-digit resolution. Among roughly 400 genotyped donors of the cohort, an average of approximately 240,000 unique TCR beta nucleotide sequences was sequenced per donor, of which about 19% were non-productive. The research as a whole found: Linkage disequilibrium might explain the correlated functional status among segregating V segments, but an unknown experimental factor could not be excluded. Because HLA typing was missing for some donors at each locus, association tests included only the typed subset. In this cohort, only TCR beta chains were sequenced, and detectable features were limited by the absence of alpha or paired-chain data. In a later analysis, TCR association rates were found to vary across HLA loci, with the most associated TCRs seen for DRB1 alleles and the fewest for HLA-C alleles. According to a later genetic analysis, donors in an Asian-associated ancestry cluster had fewer N-insertions in productive TCRs than the approximately 630-donor mean. A few of the identified cytomegalovirus-associated TCR beta chains were confirmed in vitro to be specific for cytomegalovirus antigens. Sequencing depth was assumed to be roughly uniform across donors in the presence/absence analyses, though that assumption may not hold. A later analysis reported that several top co-occurrence clusters appeared linked to parvovirus B19, influenza, CMV and Epstein-Barr virus. CMV serostatus was the only immune exposure information available for the cohort. The classifier was reported to diagnose cytomegalovirus status with high specificity and sensitivity in both the original and validation cohorts. In an earlier analysis of some 500 of the donors, most TCR beta V segments were observed in productive rearrangements about 90% or about 30% of the time, broadly matching IMGT annotations. Strong co-occurrence of HLA alleles, especially DR and DQ, made assigning TCR associations to individual alleles difficult. A cluster of highly shared sequence variants was judged likely to be a technical artifact of the sequencing pipeline. V-gene and J-gene trimming of TCR beta chains was associated with a missense DCLRE1C variant in a later genetic analysis, and the association was replicated in an independent cohort. Most CMV-associated TCR beta chains appeared to be HLA-restricted in a later analysis, and the HLA associations seemed to be driven largely by CMV exposure. The authors suggested that the approach could potentially be extended to other disease states and immunological phenotypes. Most TCR sequences were observed very rarely across donors, whereas some public TCRs were present in many individuals. Because the 87-base-pair reads could not distinguish some IMGT-functional V segments, including TRBV6-2 and TRBV6-3, those segments were excluded. A further reported finding was that TCR beta sequences accurately predicted the HLA-A and HLA-B alleles for most subjects in the first cohort. The study gave a list of roughly 150 TCR beta chains associated with cytomegalovirus. Specific HLA alleles were associated with 15,000 to 20,000 TCR beta sequences at a false discovery rate of 0.05 in a later analysis. Because counts were too low, some 16 rarely observed V segments, including chromosome 9 orphons, were excluded from the earlier analysis of 587 of the donors. In a later analysis, HLA-associated TCR beta chains were found to be more clonally expanded and to have lower generation probabilities than equally common non-associated chains.

A remark on this clone: The target of this receptor is not known. Nothing much larger sits one base from this clone, and base qualities are not available.

In total, 630 or so healthy bone marrow donors made up the cohort. Cohort members were all nominally healthy when sampled, although unrecorded immune exposures were likely present. The donor was CMV seronegative and was included in the group of several hundred seronegative cohort members. A peripheral blood sample was collected from each donor, and TCR beta sequencing was performed on peripheral blood mononuclear cells. The Qiagen DNeasy Blood Extraction Kit was used to extract genomic DNA from the blood cell samples. Relative to germline, V is 5 bases shorter and J is 4 bases shorter, with 23 bases between their ends. From its cysteine to its phenylalanine, the CDR3 spans 18 amino acids. CDR3 DNA is the only sequence kept; it has 54 bases, read in frame from the first base. The CDR1 and CDR2 encoded by the germline V gene are SNHLY and FYNNEI. Preparation of the library involved the immunoSEQ multiplex PCR assay. The multiplex PCR relied on a mix of 60 forward primers for TCR Vbeta segments and 13 reverse primers for TCR Jbeta segments. A multiplex PCR assay on genomic DNA amplified the CDR3 region of rearranged TCR beta genes. On the Illumina HiSeq System, the amplified TCR beta libraries were sequenced as 87-base-pair reads. The original methods were these. A later analysis counted approximately 84 million unique TCR beta chains across the 500 to 850 repertoires, and some 11 million of these chains were shared by at least two donors. To remove PCR and sequencing errors, raw reads were error-corrected and collapsed into unique sequences using a nearest-neighbor algorithm that merged closely related sequences. To assign V, D and J gene segments, CDR3 sequences were aligned to IMGT reference sequences. For a sequence to be retained, a match of at least six nucleotides was required to both a V gene segment and a J gene segment. Rearrangements were called productive when the CDR3 lacked stop codons and stayed in frame with V and J; all others were non-productive. Following IMGT convention, CDR3 was defined as the stretch from the second conserved V-encoded cysteine up to the conserved J-encoded phenylalanine. In an earlier analysis of 587 of the donors, sequences lacking an unambiguous match to a single V gene segment were excluded. In an earlier analysis of several hundred of the donors, V segments were called functional above 56.7% productive rearrangements and were called segregating when the between-donor standard deviation exceeded 5%. A statistical classification framework was built for diagnosing cytomegalovirus status from the catalog of TCR beta chain sequences. In a later analysis, TCR nucleotide sequences were compared against IMGT/GENE-DB human TR gene sequences so that V and J genes could be assigned. In a later analysis, CDR3 sequences and most-parsimonious VDJ recombination scenarios were assigned using the TCRdist pipeline. In a later analysis, every TCR beta chain was defined by the combination of its CDR3 amino acid sequence and its V-gene family, and reads without a unique V-gene family were dropped. As a way to deal with suspected cross-contamination and a sequencing artifact, a later analysis dropped 450 to 600 nucleotide sequences that were highly shared and had low generation probability. A later analysis calculated a clonal expansion index for each public chain from normalized within-repertoire ranks of inferred template counts. Generation probabilities in a later analysis came from a VDJ recombination model fitted to out-of-frame rearrangements, and those results were checked against IGoR. A later analysis scored TCR-TCR, TCR-HLA and TCR-CMV co-occurrence with hypergeometric tests, applying a repertoire-size bias correction to TCR pairs. False discovery rates were estimated in a later analysis by permuting HLA or CMV assignments 20 times. In a later analysis, co-occurring TCRs were grouped using DBSCAN, with TCRdist sequence similarity added in when clustering inside HLA-allele-positive subsets. Co-occurrence clustering excluded repertoires with fewer than 30,000 or more than 120,000 public chains, plus five with anomalous nucleotide sharing. In TCRdb, the immuneACCESS table is reduced to in-frame sequences with V and J assigned. These tables do not hold every clone; where another copy was compared, an unresolved V gene accounts for under half, and the others remain unexplained. The V and J calls and clone size were taken over from that table, and D and trimming were inferred from the DNA. This sample is represented by around 170,000 clones; 76% of them were singletons. The top ten constitute around 1.5% of the sample.

This receptor was obtained from a man between 18 and 29 years old in good health and CMV-seronegative. Specimen: PBMCs. The chain couples TRBV2 to TRBJ1-4; no confident D gene assignment can be made. The CDR3 reads CASSPTSGATLINEKLFF. Read as DNA, the sequence is TGTGCCAGCAGTCCAACATCAGGTGCCACACTGATTAATGAAAAACTGTTTTTT. The CDR3 plus the reference TRBV2 and TRBJ1-4 genes for the other parts give the full variable domain: EPEVTQTPSHQVTQMGQEVILRCVPISNHLYFYWYRQILGQKVEFLVSFYNNEISEKSEIFDDQFSVERPDGSNFTLKIRSTKLEDSAMYFCASSPTSGATLINEKLFFGSGTQLSVL.